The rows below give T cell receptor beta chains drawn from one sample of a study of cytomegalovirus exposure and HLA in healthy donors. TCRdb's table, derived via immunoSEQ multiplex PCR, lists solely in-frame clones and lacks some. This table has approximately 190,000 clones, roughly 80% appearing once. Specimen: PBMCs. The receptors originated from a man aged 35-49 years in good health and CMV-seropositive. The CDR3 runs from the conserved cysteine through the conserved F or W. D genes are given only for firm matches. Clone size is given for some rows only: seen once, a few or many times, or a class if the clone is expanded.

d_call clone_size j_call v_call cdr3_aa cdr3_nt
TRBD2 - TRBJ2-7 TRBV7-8 CASSLRGALHEQYF TGTGCCAGCAGCTTGCGGGGGGCGCTCCACGAGCAGTACTTC
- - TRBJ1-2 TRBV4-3 CASSQDGGAGYTF TGCGCCAGCAGCCAAGACGGGGGTGCTGGCTACACCTTC
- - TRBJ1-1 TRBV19 CASSIMEDEAFF TGTGCCAGTAGTATTATGGAGGATGAAGCTTTCTTT
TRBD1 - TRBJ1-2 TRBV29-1 CSVRQGADGYTF TGCAGCGTTCGACAGGGGGCAGATGGCTACACCTTC
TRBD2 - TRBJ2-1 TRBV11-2 CASSLAMGLAAYNEQFF TGTGCCAGCAGCTTAGCCATGGGACTAGCGGCCTACAATGAGCAGTTCTTC
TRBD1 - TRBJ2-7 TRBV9 CASSVGRGRGLIEQYF TGTGCCAGCAGCGTAGGGCGGGGCAGGGGGCTGATCGAGCAGTACTTC
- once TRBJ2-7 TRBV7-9 CASSLGQGGDYEQYF TGTGCCAGCAGCTTAGGACAGGGAGGAGACTACGAGCAGTACTTC
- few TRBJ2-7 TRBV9 CASSDRARGEQYF TGTGCCAGCAGCGACAGAGCCAGAGGGGAGCAGTACTTC
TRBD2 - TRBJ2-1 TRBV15 CATSRDISGFDEQFF TGTGCCACCAGCAGAGATATTAGCGGGTTCGATGAGCAGTTCTTC
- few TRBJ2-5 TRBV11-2 CASSLVPTSGETQYF TGTGCCAGCAGCTTAGTCCCGACTAGTGGCGAGACCCAGTACTTC
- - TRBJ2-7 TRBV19 CASSRRPSYEQYF TGTGCCAGTTCCAGGCGCCCATCCTACGAGCAGTACTTC
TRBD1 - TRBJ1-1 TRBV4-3 CASSQDAGGTEAFF TGCGCCAGCAGCCAAGATGCAGGGGGCACTGAAGCTTTCTTT
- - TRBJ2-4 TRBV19 CASSKREVSFKNIQYF TGTGCCAGTTCAAAGAGGGAGGTTTCCTTTAAAAACATTCAGTACTTC
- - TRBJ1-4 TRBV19 CASSQDAGNEKLFF TGTGCCAGTAGTCAGGACGCGGGGAATGAAAAACTGTTTTTT